This T cell receptor (beta chain) came from a study of T cell repertoires in cytomegalovirus infection. Germline lookup yields CDR1 MNHNS and CDR2 SASEGT. The CDR3 runs to 15 residues. Trimming pared 5 bases from V and 1 base from J, leaving 15 bases between. TCRdb recomputed calls from the reads with MiXCR, one row per CDR3 protein. The sample contains fewer than 900,000 distinct CDR3 sequences, 25% to 35% of which appear only once. As for this clonotype: Antigen specificity is unknown.

This material consisted of cultured CD8+ T cells from PBMCs, taken from culture after CMV antigen stimulation. The TCR sequence derives from a human donor in good health (CMV status not recorded). Some clones in this sample may be carry-over from other donors' samples. J is TRBJ2-7 and V is TRBV6-1; D possibly corresponds to TRBD1 (5 bases). CDR3 residues: CASSYGRELSYEQYV. Here the CDR3 DNA reads TGTGCCAGCAGTTACGGCAGGGAATTATCCTACGAGCAGTACGTC.